This TCR beta chain is drawn from a study of shared clonotypes between healthy human individuals. With regard to this clone: No antigen is known for it. Other DNA sequences in this specimen translate into the identical CDR3.

Notes on the study in general: The sharing of 5% to 6.5% of naive CD4 clonotypes was seen across several donors.

CD45RO-negative, CCR7-positively selected cells formed the naive CD8 fraction, excluding terminally differentiated effector memory CD45RA+ cells. Caucasian adults residing in Nashville, Tennessee made up all the donors. Every immunoSEQ plate was one replicate of a subset's evenly spread DNA. Using immunoSEQ multiplex PCR, the repertoire was profiled, and TCRdb retains in-frame clones only, with some absent. The top ten clones hold over 1.5% of a sample with about 2.1 million clones, about 93% of them seen once. Trimming left V 1 base short and J 4 bases short, with 8 bases between. This CDR3 region has 13 residues. Germline assignment: CDR1 SGHTA and CDR2 FQGNSA.

This clonotype was sampled from a man aged 18 to 29 in good health. Some clones in this sample may be carry-over from other donors' samples. The chain joins TRBV7-2 to TRBJ2-7; D unclear. Sequenced input: naive CD8+ T cells from PBMCs. CDR3 sequence reads: CASSLGGLYEQYF. CDR3 in DNA: TGTGCCAGCAGCTTAGGTGGATTGTACGAGCAGTACTTC.